This TCR beta chain was observed in a study of cytomegalovirus exposure and HLA in healthy donors. About the research overall: Clustering assigned 81% of the approximately 390 genotyped donors to the Caucasian-associated ancestry cluster.

PCR primers comprised 60 Vbeta and 13 Jbeta primers. Data came from immunoSEQ multiplex PCR; TCRdb stores just in-frame clones and leaves some out. The sample shows 120,000 or so clones, 65% to 80% of them seen only once. Study findings and constraints: The study listed under 200 cytomegalovirus-associated TCR beta chains.

Per germline, CDR1 SGHRS and CDR2 YFSETQ. The CDR3 extends over 15 amino acids. V lost 5 bases and J lost 1, with 16 bases in between. This clone has a single count. The antigen is undetermined. This rearrangement joins TRBV5-1 to TRBJ2-7, with a possible D match to TRBD2 (7 bases). The sequenced material came from PBMCs. The sequence came from a man aged 25-40 years in good health and CMV-seronegative. Written as DNA, the CDR3 is TGCGCCAGCAGAGGGGAGGGGGTCGTATCCTACGAGCAGTACTTC. Amino acids: CASRGEGVVSYEQYF.